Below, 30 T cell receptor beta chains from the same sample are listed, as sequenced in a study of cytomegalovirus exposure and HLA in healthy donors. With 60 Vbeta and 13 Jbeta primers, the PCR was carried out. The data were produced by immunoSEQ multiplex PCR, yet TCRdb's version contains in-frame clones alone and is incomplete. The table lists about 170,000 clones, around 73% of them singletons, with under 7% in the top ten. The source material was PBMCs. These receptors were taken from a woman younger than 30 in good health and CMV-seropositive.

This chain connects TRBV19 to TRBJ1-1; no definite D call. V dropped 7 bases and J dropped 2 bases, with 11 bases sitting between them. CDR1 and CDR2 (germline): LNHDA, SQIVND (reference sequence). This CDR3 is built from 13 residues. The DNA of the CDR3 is TGTGCCAGTACCCCCCAGGAAAACACTGAAGCTTTCTTT. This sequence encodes CASTPQENTEAFF.

The CDR3 bases are TGTGCCAGCAGCTCAACAGGGAGATCATGGAATGAGCAGTTCTTC. Protein product: CASSSTGRSWNEQFF. V is TRBV7-9 and J is TRBJ2-1; D may be TRBD1 (6 bases). Germline V lookup: CDR1 SEHNR, CDR2 FQNEAQ (reference sequence). Deletions cut 4 bases from V and 7 bases from J, with 17 bases between. The CDR3 runs to 15 residues.

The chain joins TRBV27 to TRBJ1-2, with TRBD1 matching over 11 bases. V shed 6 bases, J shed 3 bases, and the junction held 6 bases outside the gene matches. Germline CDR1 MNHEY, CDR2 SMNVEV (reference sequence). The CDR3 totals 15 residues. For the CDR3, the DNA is TGTGCCAGCAGCTGGTCGGGACAGGGGGACTATGGCTACACCTTC. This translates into CASSWSGQGDYGYTF.

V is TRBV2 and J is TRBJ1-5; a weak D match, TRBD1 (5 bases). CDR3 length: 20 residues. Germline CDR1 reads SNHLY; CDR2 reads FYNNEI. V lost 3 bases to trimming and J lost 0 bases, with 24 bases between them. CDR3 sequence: CASSDLGEGLRENSNQPQHF. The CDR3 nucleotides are TGTGCCAGCAGTGATTTAGGGGAGGGTTTAAGGGAGAATAGCAATCAGCCCCAGCATTTT.

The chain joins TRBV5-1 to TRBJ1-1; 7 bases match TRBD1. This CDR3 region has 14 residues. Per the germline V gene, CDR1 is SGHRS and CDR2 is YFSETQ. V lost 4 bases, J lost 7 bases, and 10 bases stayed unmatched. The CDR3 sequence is CASSTGTAGDEAFF. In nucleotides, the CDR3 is TGCGCCAGCAGCACTGGGACAGCTGGAGATGAAGCTTTCTTT.

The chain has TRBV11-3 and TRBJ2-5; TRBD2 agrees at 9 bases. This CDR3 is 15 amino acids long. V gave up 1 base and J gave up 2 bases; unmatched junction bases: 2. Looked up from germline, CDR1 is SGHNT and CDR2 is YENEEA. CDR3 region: CASSLGLAGQETQYF. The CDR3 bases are TGTGCCAGCAGCTTAGGGCTAGCGGGGCAAGAGACCCAGTACTTC.

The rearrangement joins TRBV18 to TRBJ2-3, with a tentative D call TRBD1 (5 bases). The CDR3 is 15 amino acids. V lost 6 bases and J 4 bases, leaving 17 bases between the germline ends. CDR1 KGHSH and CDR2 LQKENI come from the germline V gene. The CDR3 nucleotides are TGTGCCAGCTCTGCGGACATCATAGGTCCAGATACGCAGTATTTT. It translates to CASSADIIGPDTQYF. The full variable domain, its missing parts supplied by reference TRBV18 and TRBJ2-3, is NAGVMQNPRHLVRRRGQEARLRCSPMKGHSHVYWYRQLPEEGLKFMVYLQKENIIDESGMPKERFSAEFPKEGPSILRIQQVVRGDSAAYFCASSADIIGPDTQYFGPGTRLTVL.

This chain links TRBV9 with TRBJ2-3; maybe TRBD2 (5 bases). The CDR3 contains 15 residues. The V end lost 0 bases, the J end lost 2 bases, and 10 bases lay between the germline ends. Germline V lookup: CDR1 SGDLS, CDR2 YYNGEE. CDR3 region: CASSVGGRSTDTQYF. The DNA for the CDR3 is TGTGCCAGCAGCGTAGGAGGGAGATCCACAGATACGCAGTATTTT.

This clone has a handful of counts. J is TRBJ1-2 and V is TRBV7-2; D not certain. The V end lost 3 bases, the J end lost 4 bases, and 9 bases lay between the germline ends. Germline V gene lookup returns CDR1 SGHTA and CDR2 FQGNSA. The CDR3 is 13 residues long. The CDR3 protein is CASSFGLGYGYTF. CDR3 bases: TGTGCCAGCAGCTTCGGACTGGGCTATGGCTACACCTTC.

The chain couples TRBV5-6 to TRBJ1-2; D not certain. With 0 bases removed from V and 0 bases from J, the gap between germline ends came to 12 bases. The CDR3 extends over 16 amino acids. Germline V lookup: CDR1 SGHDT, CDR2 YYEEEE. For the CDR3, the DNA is TGTGCCAGCAGCTTGGTACGGGAAGTAGCTAACTATGGCTACACCTTC. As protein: CASSLVREVANYGYTF.

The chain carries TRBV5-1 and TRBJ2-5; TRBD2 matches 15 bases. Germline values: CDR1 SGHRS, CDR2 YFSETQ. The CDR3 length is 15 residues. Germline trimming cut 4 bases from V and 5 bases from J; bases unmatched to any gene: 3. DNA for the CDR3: TGCGCCAGCAGCGGAGGGACTAGCGGGGGGGAGACCCAGTACTTC. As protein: CASSGGTSGGETQYF.

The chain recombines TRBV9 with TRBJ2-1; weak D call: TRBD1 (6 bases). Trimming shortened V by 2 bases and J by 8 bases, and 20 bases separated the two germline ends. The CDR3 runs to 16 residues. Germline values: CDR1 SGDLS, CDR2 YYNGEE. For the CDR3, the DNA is TGTGCCAGCAGCGTGGGGACCCAGGGGCGCCCCGATGAGCAGTTCTTC. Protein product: CASSVGTQGRPDEQFF.

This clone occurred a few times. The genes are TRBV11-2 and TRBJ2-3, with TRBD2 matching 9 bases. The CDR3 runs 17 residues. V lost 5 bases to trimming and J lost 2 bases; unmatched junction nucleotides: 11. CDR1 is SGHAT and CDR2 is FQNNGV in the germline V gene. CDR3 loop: CASSRGGGGAITDTQYF. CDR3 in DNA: TGTGCCAGCAGCCGAGGGGGCGGGGGGGCTATCACAGATACGCAGTATTTT.

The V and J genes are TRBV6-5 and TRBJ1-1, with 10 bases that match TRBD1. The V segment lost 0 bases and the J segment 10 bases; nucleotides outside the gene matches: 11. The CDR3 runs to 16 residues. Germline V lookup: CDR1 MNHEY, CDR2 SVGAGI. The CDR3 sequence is CASSYSPGQGRSAAFF. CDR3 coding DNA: TGTGCCAGCAGTTACTCCCCGGGACAGGGGCGAAGTGCAGCTTTCTTT.

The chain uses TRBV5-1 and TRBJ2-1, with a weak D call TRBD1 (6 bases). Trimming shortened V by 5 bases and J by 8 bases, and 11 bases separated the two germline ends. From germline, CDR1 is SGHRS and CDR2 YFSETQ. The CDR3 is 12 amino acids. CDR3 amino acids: CASRIQGDEQFF. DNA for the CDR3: TGCGCCAGCAGGATACAGGGAGATGAGCAGTTCTTC.

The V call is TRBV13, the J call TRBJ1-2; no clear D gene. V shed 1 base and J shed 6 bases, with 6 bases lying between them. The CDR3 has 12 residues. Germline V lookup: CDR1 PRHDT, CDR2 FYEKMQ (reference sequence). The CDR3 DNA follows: TGTGCCAGCAGCTTAGTGGGAGATGGCTACACCTTC. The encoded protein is CASSLVGDGYTF.

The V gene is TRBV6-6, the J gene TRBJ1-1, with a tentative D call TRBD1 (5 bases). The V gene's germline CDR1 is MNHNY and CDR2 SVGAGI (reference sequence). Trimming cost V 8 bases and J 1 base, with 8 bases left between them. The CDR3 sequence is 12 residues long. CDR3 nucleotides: TGTGCCAGCGGGGCAGCGAACACTGAAGCTTTCTTT. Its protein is CASGAANTEAFF.

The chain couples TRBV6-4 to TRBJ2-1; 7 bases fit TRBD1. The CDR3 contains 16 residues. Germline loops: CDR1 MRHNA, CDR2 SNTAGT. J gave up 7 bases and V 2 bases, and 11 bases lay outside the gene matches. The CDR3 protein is CASSDGKRGLGNEQFF. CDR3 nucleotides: TGTGCCAGCAGTGACGGGAAAAGGGGGCTGGGAAATGAGCAGTTCTTC.

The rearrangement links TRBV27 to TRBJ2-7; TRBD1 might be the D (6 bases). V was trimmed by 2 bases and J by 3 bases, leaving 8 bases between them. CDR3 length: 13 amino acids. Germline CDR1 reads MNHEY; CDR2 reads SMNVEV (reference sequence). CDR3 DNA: TGTGCCAGCAGTTTAAGGGACAACTACGAGCAGTACTTC. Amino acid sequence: CASSLRDNYEQYF.

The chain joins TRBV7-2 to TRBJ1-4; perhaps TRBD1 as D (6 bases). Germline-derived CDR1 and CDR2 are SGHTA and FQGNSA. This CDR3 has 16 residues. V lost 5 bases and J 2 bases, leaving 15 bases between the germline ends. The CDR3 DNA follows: TGTGCCAGCAGCGACTACAGGGCTAGGACTAATGAAAAACTGTTTTTT. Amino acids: CASSDYRARTNEKLFF.

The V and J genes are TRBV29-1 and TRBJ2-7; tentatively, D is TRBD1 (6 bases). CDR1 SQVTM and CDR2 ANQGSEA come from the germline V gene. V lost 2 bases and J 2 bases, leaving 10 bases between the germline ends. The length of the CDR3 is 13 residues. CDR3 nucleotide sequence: TGCAGCGTTGAACAGGGGAATCCCTACGAGCAGTACTTC. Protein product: CSVEQGNPYEQYF.

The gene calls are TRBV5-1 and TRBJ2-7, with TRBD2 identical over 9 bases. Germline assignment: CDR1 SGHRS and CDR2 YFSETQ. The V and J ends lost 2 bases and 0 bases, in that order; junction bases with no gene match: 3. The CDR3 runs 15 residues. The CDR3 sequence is CASSFGTSSSYEQYF. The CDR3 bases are TGCGCCAGCAGCTTCGGGACTAGCAGCTCCTACGAGCAGTACTTC.

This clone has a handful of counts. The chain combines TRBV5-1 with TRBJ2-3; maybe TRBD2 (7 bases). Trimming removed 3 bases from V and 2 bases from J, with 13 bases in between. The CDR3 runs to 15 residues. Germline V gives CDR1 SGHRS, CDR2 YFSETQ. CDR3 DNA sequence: TGCGCCAGCAGCTCTGCGGGGGCCGTCACAGATACGCAGTATTTT. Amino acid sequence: CASSSAGAVTDTQYF.

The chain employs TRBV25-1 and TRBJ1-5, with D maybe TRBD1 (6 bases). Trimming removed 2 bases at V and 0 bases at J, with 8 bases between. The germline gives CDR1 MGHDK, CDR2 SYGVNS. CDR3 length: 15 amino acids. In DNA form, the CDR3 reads TGTGCCAGCAGTGAAGGGGGCCTTAGCAATCAGCCCCAGCATTTT. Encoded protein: CASSEGGLSNQPQHF. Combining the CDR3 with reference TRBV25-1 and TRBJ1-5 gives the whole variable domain EADIYQTPRYLVIGTGKKITLECSQTMGHDKMYWYQQDPGMELHLIHYSYGVNSTEKGDLSSESTVSRIRTEHFPLTLESARPSHTSQYLCASSEGGLSNQPQHFGDGTRLSIL.

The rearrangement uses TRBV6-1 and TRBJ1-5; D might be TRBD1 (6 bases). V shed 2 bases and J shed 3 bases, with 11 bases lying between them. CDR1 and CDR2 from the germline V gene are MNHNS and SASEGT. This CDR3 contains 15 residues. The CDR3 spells CASSEIGQYNQPQHF. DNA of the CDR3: TGTGCCAGCAGTGAAATTGGACAGTACAATCAGCCCCAGCATTTT.

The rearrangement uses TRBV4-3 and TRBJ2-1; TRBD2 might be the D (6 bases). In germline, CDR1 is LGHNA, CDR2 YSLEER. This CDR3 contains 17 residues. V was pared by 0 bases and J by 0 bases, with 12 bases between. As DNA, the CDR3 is TGCGCCAGCAGCCAAGATAGCGGCATAGGCTCCTACAATGAGCAGTTCTTC. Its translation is CASSQDSGIGSYNEQFF.

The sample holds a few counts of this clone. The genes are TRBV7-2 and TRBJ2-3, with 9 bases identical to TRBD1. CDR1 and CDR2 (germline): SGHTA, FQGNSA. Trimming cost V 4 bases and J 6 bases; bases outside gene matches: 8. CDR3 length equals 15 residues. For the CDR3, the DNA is TGTGCCAGCAGCTCGCGGACAGGGGAGGAGGATACGCAGTATTTT. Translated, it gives CASSSRTGEEDTQYF.

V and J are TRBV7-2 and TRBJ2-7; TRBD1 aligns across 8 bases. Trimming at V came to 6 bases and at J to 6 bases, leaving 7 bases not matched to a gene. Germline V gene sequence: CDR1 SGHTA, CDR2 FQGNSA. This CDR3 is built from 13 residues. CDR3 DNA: TGTGCCAGCAGTTTGGACAGGGCGGGCGAGCAGTACTTC. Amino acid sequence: CASSLDRAGEQYF.

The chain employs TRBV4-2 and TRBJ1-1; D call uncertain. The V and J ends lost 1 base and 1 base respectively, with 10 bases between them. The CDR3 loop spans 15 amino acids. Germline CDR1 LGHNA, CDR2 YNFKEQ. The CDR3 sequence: CASSQVFRGNTEAFF. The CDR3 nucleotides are TGTGCCAGCAGCCAAGTTTTCAGAGGGAACACTGAAGCTTTCTTT.

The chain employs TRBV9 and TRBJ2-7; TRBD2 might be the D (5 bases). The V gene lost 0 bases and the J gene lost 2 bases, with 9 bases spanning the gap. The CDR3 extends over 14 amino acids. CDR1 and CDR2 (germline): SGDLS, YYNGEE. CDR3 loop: CASSVAPGTYEQYF. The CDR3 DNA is TGTGCCAGCAGCGTAGCCCCGGGGACCTACGAGCAGTACTTC. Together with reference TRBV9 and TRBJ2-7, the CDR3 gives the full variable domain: DSGVTQTPKHLITATGQRVTLRCSPRSGDLSVYWYQQSLDQGLQFLIQYYNGEERAKGNILERFSAQQFPDLHSELNLSSLELGDSALYFCASSVAPGTYEQYFGPGTRLTVT.